The 27 T cell receptor beta chains below all came from one sample that was sequenced in a study of control samples from healthy donors and cancer patients. Here immunoSEQ multiplex PCR was the method, and the copy in TCRdb shows in-frame clones only, minus some. Of 130,000 or so clones listed, around nine tenths are singletons. Sequenced: blood. These receptors were obtained from a middle-aged man in good health.

This chain joins TRBV5-8 and TRBJ2-1, with 7 bases aligning to TRBD1. Germline CDR1 SGHTS, CDR2 YDEGEE. This CDR3 has 15 residues. Unmatched junction bases numbered 8, after V lost 1 base and J lost 7 bases. The chain's CDR3 is CASSLIGGAWNEQFF. CDR3 coding DNA: TGTGCCAGCAGCTTGATAGGGGGCGCGTGGAATGAGCAGTTCTTC.

The chain recombines TRBV6-5 with TRBJ2-7; D is unclear. Germline V gives CDR1 MNHEY, CDR2 SVGAGI. Deletions cut 8 bases from V and 2 bases from J, with 19 bases between. The CDR3 has 15 amino acids. The CDR3 DNA is TGTGCCAGCGCCCCCCAACTGGGATTCGCCTACGAGCAGTACTTC. Translated: CASAPQLGFAYEQYF.

This chain connects TRBV5-1 to TRBJ1-5; possibly TRBD1 for D (6 bases). The CDR3 length is 15 residues. Germline lookup yields CDR1 SGHRS and CDR2 YFSETQ. Trimming took off 2 bases at V and 5 bases at J, with 14 bases between the two ends. The CDR3 nucleotides are TGCGCCAGCAGCTTAGGGACATCTCCCGATCAGCCCCAGCATTTT. It codes for CASSLGTSPDQPQHF.

The chain joins TRBV5-1 to TRBJ2-7; D ambiguous. In germline, CDR1 is SGHRS, CDR2 YFSETQ. The V and J ends lost 2 bases and 7 bases respectively, with 16 bases between them. The CDR3 is 14 residues long. CDR3 protein: CASSLSPNRGEQYF. Written as DNA, the CDR3 is TGCGCCAGCAGCTTAAGTCCCAACCGTGGGGAGCAGTACTTC. Looking up the rest from reference TRBV5-1 and TRBJ2-7 gives the full variable domain: KAGVTQTPRYLIKTRGQQVTLSCSPISGHRSVSWYQQTPGQGLQFLFEYFSETQRNKGNFPGRFSGRQFSNSRSEMNVSTLELGDSALYLCASSLSPNRGEQYFGPGTRLTVT.

The V and J genes are TRBV4-1 and TRBJ2-2; D ambiguous. V was pared by 4 bases and J by 5 bases, with 11 bases between. This CDR3 has 14 amino acids. The germline V gene has CDR1 MGHRA and CDR2 YSYEKL. Written as DNA, the CDR3 is TGCGCCAGCAGCCGATCCCGCACGACCGGGGAGCTGTTTTTT. This encodes CASSRSRTTGELFF.

V usage is TRBV7-9 and J usage is TRBJ1-1; D may be TRBD1 (5 bases). The CDR3 is 14 amino acids. V gave up 1 base and J gave up 5 bases, with 11 bases separating them. CDR1 SEHNR and CDR2 FQNEAQ come from the germline V gene (reference sequence). The CDR3 bases are TGTGCCAGCAGCTTAGGGGGCGTCGAAACTGAAGCTTTCTTT. Amino acid sequence: CASSLGGVETEAFF.

The chain combines TRBV5-6 with TRBJ2-4, with TRBD1 matching 7 bases. Losses at the gene ends were 2 bases for V and 1 base for J; bases not matched to a gene: 9. The CDR3 runs to 17 residues. Per germline, CDR1 SGHDT and CDR2 YYEEEE. As DNA, the CDR3 is TGTGCCAGCAGCTTAGGAGATAGGGGGCTGGCCAAAAACATTCAGTACTTC. As protein: CASSLGDRGLAKNIQYF. The variable domain in full, with the rest retrieved from reference TRBV5-6 and TRBJ2-4, is DAGVTQSPTHLIKTRGQQVTLRCSPKSGHDTVSWYQQALGQGPQFIFQYYEEEERQRGNFPDRFSGHQFPNYSSELNVNALLLGDSALYLCASSLGDRGLAKNIQYFGAGTRLSVL.

This clone was seen only once. V is TRBV7-8 and J is TRBJ1-2; the match to TRBD1 covers 9 bases. CDR3 length equals 15 residues. The germline V gene has CDR1 SGHVS and CDR2 FQNEAQ. Losses at the gene ends were 2 bases for V and 5 bases for J; bases not matched to a gene: 6. The CDR3 DNA is TGTGCCAGCAGCTTACCCCCGGGACAGGGATATGGCTACACCTTC. As protein: CASSLPPGQGYGYTF.

The gene calls are TRBV11-1 and TRBJ2-5; D is undetermined. CDR3 size: 15 residues. Between the trimmed V and J ends, which lost 3 bases and 1 base, there was a span of 12 bases. The germline gives CDR1 SGHAT, CDR2 FQDESV (reference sequence). CDR3 residues: CASSFRVGVQETQYF. CDR3 DNA sequence: TGTGCCAGCAGCTTTCGGGTGGGCGTCCAAGAGACCCAGTACTTC.

The CDR3 is CASSRGQGNSPLHF. The CDR3 region has the DNA TGTGCCAGCAGCCGGGGACAGGGGAATTCACCCCTCCACTTT. The chain couples TRBV3-1 (or the pseudogene TRBV3-2) to TRBJ1-6, with TRBD1 matching over 10 bases. J gave up 7 bases and V 4 bases, and 1 base lay outside the gene matches. The CDR3 contains 14 residues. Germline-derived CDR1 and CDR2 are LGHDT and YNNKEL (reference sequence).

About this clone itself: Other DNA sequences in this specimen translate into the identical CDR3. This chain links TRBV9 with TRBJ2-1; the match to TRBD1 covers 10 bases. V lost 3 bases and J lost 2; bases outside the gene matches: 2. This CDR3 region has 15 residues. From germline, CDR1 is SGDLS and CDR2 YYNGEE. The CDR3 reads CASSGGQGPYNEQFF. DNA for the CDR3: TGTGCCAGCAGCGGGGGACAGGGGCCCTACAATGAGCAGTTCTTC.

The chain couples TRBV3-1 (or the pseudogene TRBV3-2) to TRBJ1-2; D remains ambiguous. The ends were cut back, 1 base at V and 7 bases at J, with 19 bases in the middle. CDR3 length equals 16 residues. The germline V gene has CDR1 LGHDT and CDR2 YNNKEL (reference sequence). The CDR3 here is CASSQVYRTRISGYTF. DNA for the CDR3: TGTGCCAGCAGCCAAGTCTACAGAACCCGTATATCTGGCTACACCTTC.

This clone was observed a single time. V usage is TRBV7-8 and J usage is TRBJ2-7, with D possibly being TRBD1 or TRBD2 (5 bases each). Germline CDR1 reads SGHVS; CDR2 reads FQNEAQ. This CDR3 has 15 amino acids. Trimming shortened V by 5 bases and J by 4 bases, and 18 bases separated the two germline ends. The CDR3 loop is CASSPRGPGAYEQYF. CDR3 DNA: TGTGCCAGCAGCCCCCGGGGACCTGGGGCGTACGAGCAGTACTTC.

This clone has only a few counts. CDR3 DNA sequence: TGTGCCAGCAGCTCCCCGGGCCTTCTCGCGGGGGGGCCTAGAGGTCTTAGCTCCTACAATGAGCAGTTCTTC. It encodes CASSSPGLLAGGPRGLSSYNEQFF. The V and J genes are TRBV7-1 and TRBJ2-1, with TRBD2 identical over 9 bases. TRBV7-1 is labeled an ORF, and its function is uncertain. Losses at the gene ends were 3 bases for V and 0 bases for J; bases not matched to a gene: 27. The CDR3 sequence is 24 residues long.

The rearrangement joins TRBV11-3 to TRBJ2-7; 11 bases are shared with TRBD2. The junction had 7 bases not matched to a gene; V was cut back by 4 bases and J by 5 bases. Looked up from germline, CDR1 is SGHNT and CDR2 is YENEEA. CDR3 size: 15 residues. The CDR3: CASSSIAGGLDEQYF. The DNA of the CDR3 is TGTGCCAGCAGCTCCATAGCGGGGGGGCTAGACGAGCAGTACTTC.

V usage is TRBV19 and J usage is TRBJ2-7; 10 bases agree with TRBD1. CDR1 LNHDA and CDR2 SQIVND come from the germline V gene (reference sequence). V dropped 7 bases and J dropped 6; count of bases not matched to a gene: 9. The CDR3 spans 14 residues. CDR3 in amino acids: CASTTGQGIGEQYF. The CDR3 region has the DNA TGTGCCAGTACTACGGGACAGGGGATAGGCGAGCAGTACTTC.

The rearrangement joins TRBV29-1 to TRBJ1-1; tentatively, D is TRBD1 (5 bases). Per the germline V gene, CDR1 is SQVTM and CDR2 is ANQGSEA. The CDR3 length is 13 residues. Trimming took 4 bases from V and 4 from J, leaving 13 bases between them. CDR3 amino acids: CSVVKGRSTEAFF. DNA of the CDR3: TGCAGCGTTGTTAAGGGGAGGAGCACTGAAGCTTTCTTT.

The chain carries TRBV21-1 and TRBJ1-2; the D call TRBD1 from the table was never checked on the DNA. TRBV21-1 is assigned pseudogene status. The CDR3 is 16 residues long. In DNA, the CDR3 is TGTGCCAGCAGCAAACAAGTACAGGGGGCTTGGGATGGCTACACCTTC. Translation gives CASSKQVQGAWDGYTF.

The V gene is TRBV25-1, the J gene TRBJ2-5; the D is unclear. Trimming left V 2 bases short and J 2 bases short, with 12 bases between. The CDR3 is made up of 15 amino acids. CDR1 is MGHDK, CDR2 SYGVNS, per germline. In DNA, the CDR3 is TGTGCCAGCAGTGAAGGGGTCAAACTACAAGAGACCCAGTACTTC. Its protein product is CASSEGVKLQETQYF.

The gene calls are TRBV2 and TRBJ1-6; D unclear. V was pared by 6 bases and J by 3 bases, with 15 bases between. The CDR3 consists of 16 residues. Germline assignment: CDR1 SNHLY and CDR2 FYNNEI. CDR3 sequence (DNA): TGTGCCAGCAGCGAATCCCTGATAGGCTATAATTCACCCCTCCACTTT. Translated, it gives CASSESLIGYNSPLHF.

The sample holds one count of this clone. This chain joins TRBV5-5 and TRBJ1-2, with TRBD1 identical over 8 bases. The germline gives CDR1 SGHKS, CDR2 YYEKEE (reference sequence). V trimming: 4 bases; J trimming: 3 bases; junction bases outside the gene matches: 5. CDR3 length equals 14 residues. CDR3 region: CASSPLTGDYGYTF. The CDR3 DNA sequence: TGTGCCAGCAGCCCATTGACAGGGGACTATGGCTACACCTTC.

The rearrangement uses TRBV18 and TRBJ2-7; 10 bases agree with TRBD2. V lost 4 bases, J lost 5 bases, and 11 bases stayed unmatched. Germline-derived CDR1 and CDR2 are KGHSH and LQKENI. This CDR3 has 16 amino acids. CDR3 DNA: TGTGCCAGCTCACGAAGCGGGGGGGCCTTCAGAGACGAGCAGTACTTC. As protein: CASSRSGGAFRDEQYF.

The chain carries TRBV10-1 and TRBJ2-1; 7 nucleotides line up with TRBD1. Germline V gives CDR1 WNHNN, CDR2 SYGVQD (reference sequence). V was pared by 6 bases and J by 2 bases, with 4 bases of the junction left unmatched. The CDR3 sequence is 14 residues long. CDR3 loop: CASSRGGTYNEQFF. The CDR3 DNA follows: TGCGCCAGCAGCCGAGGGGGCACCTACAATGAGCAGTTCTTC.

This rearrangement joins TRBV4-1 to TRBJ1-4, with D uncertain. The CDR3 spans 11 residues. Germline-derived CDR1 and CDR2 are MGHRA and YSYEKL. V was cut by 4 bases and J by 10 bases, with 7 bases left in between. CDR3: CASSLPGKLFF. CDR3 DNA sequence: TGCGCCAGCAGCCTCCCAGGAAAACTGTTTTTT.

The J gene is TRBJ2-7, the V gene TRBV28; 10 bases agree with TRBD2. After removal of 6 bases from V and 2 bases from J, the junction contained 7 bases not matched to a gene. The germline CDR1 and CDR2 sequences are MDHEN and SYDVKM. There are 15 residues in the CDR3. CDR3 protein: CASRSSGGTTYEQYF. The CDR3 DNA reads TGTGCCAGCAGAAGTAGCGGGGGGACTACCTACGAGCAGTACTTC.

The chain joins TRBV19 to TRBJ1-1; 9 bases fit TRBD1. Germline V gene data show CDR1 as LNHDA and CDR2 as SQIVND (reference sequence). The V gene end was trimmed by 6 bases and the J gene end by 5 bases; junction bases not matched to a gene: 7. The CDR3 consists of 14 residues. The CDR3 region is CASSLQGASTEAFF. Written as DNA, the CDR3 is TGTGCCAGTAGCCTACAGGGGGCGTCGACTGAAGCTTTCTTT.

This clone came up once. This chain connects TRBV19 to TRBJ2-5; 10 bases are a match to TRBD2. CDR1 is LNHDA and CDR2 is SQIVND in the germline V gene (reference sequence). J lost 2 bases, V lost 3 bases, and 3 bases had no gene match. There are 15 residues in the CDR3. This CDR3 reads CASSIPSGGQETQYF. The DNA of the CDR3 is TGTGCCAGTAGTATTCCTAGCGGGGGACAAGAGACCCAGTACTTC.